A selection of T cell receptor beta chains follows, all from one sample in a study of identical twins. Each CDR3 protein gets one entry after TCRdb re-called the 5' RACE reads with MiXCR. The profile shows 450,000 or so distinct CDR3 sequences, 24% of them singletons. These data were likewise used in another study, on T cells expressing NK-cell markers.

The sequencing sample was made of CD4+ T cells sorted from blood. The receptors stem from a woman between 18 and 29 years old in good health. The CDR3 runs from the conserved cysteine through the conserved F or W. A D gene is named only where the DNA matches it firmly. Not every row has a clone size; where given, it reads once, few, many or a size class.

CDR3 protein,CDR3 DNA,J gene,clone size,D gene,V gene
CASSYLGVSSTGELFF,TGTGCCAGCAGTTACTTGGGAGTCTCGAGCACCGGGGAGCTGTTTTTT,TRBJ2-2,-,-,TRBV6-5
CAIGTPAKNTQYF,TGTGCCATCGGGACCCCTGCCAAAAACACTCAGTACTTC,TRBJ2-4,-,-,TRBV3-1
CASSESSRNSPLHF,TGTGCCAGCAGTGAAAGCAGCCGTAATTCACCCCTCCACTTT,TRBJ1-6,few,-,TRBV2
CSVKKGQGGSGELFF,TGCAGCGTTAAGAAGGGGCAGGGAGGCTCCGGGGAGCTGTTTTTT,TRBJ2-2,-,-,TRBV29-1
CASSSYSYEQYF,TGTGCCAGCAGTTCCTACTCCTACGAGCAGTACTTC,TRBJ2-7,many,-,TRBV28
CAIRQDTGIHEQYF,TGTGCCATCAGACAAGACACAGGGATACACGAGCAGTACTTC,TRBJ2-7,-,-,TRBV10-3
CASSEDGENIQYF,TGTGCCAGCAGTGAAGATGGCGAAAACATTCAGTACTTC,TRBJ2-4,-,-,TRBV2
CAISQTGGHEQFF,TGTGCCATCTCCCAGACAGGGGGCCATGAGCAGTTCTTC,TRBJ2-1,-,TRBD1,TRBV10-3
CASRVSGSGTGELFF,TGTGCCAGCAGAGTTAGCGGGTCTGGCACCGGGGAGCTGTTTTTT,TRBJ2-2,few,TRBD2,TRBV25-1
CASNHGQAAETQYF,TGCGCCAGCAACCACGGACAGGCAGCAGAGACCCAGTACTTC,TRBJ2-5,few,TRBD1,TRBV5-1
CAISPPGSKETQYF,TGTGCCATCAGCCCCCCGGGCAGTAAAGAGACCCAGTACTTC,TRBJ2-5,-,-,TRBV10-3
CSGRGGYEQYF,TGCAGTGGGAGGGGGGGCTACGAGCAGTACTTC,TRBJ2-7,-,-,TRBV20-1
CASTLRGVSTEAFF,TGTGCCAGCACCCTCCGGGGGGTGAGCACTGAAGCTTTCTTT,TRBJ1-1,-,-,TRBV7-9
CASSLYRDQETQYF,TGTGCCAGCAGCTTATACCGGGATCAAGAGACCCAGTACTTC,TRBJ2-5,few,-,TRBV7-9
CASSYGGSAENIQYF,TGTGCCAGCAGCTACGGGGGTTCGGCAGAAAACATTCAGTACTTC,TRBJ2-4,-,-,TRBV3-1
CASKAYNEQFF,TGTGCCAGCAAGGCTTACAATGAGCAGTTCTTC,TRBJ2-1,few,-,TRBV6-5
CASSLGGRGNTEAFF,TGTGCCAGCAGCTTAGGCGGCAGAGGAAACACTGAAGCTTTCTTT,TRBJ1-1,-,-,TRBV7-9
CATIKLAGVGQETQYF,TGTGCCACCATCAAACTAGCGGGAGTTGGGCAAGAGACCCAGTACTTC,TRBJ2-5,few,TRBD2,TRBV24-1
CASSLGGGYGGYTF,TGTGCCAGCAGTCTCGGGGGAGGATATGGGGGCTACACCTTC,TRBJ1-2,few,-,TRBV6-1
CASSELRNTEAFF,TGTGCCAGCAGTGAACTGAGAAACACTGAAGCTTTCTTT,TRBJ1-1,-,-,TRBV6-1
CASSLVGGIPFSGANVLTF,TGTGCCAGCAGCTTAGTTGGCGGGATCCCCTTCTCTGGGGCCAACGTCCTGACTTTC,TRBJ2-6,-,-,TRBV11-2
CSTPGGDKNTGELFF,TGCAGTACCCCAGGTGGGGACAAGAACACCGGGGAGCTGTTTTTT,TRBJ2-2,-,-,TRBV20-1
CSARDSAGGFSYNEQFF,TGCAGTGCTAGAGATTCGGCCGGAGGGTTCTCCTACAATGAGCAGTTCTTC,TRBJ2-1,-,-,TRBV20-1
CASSSGRLSSYEQYF,TGCGCCAGCAGCTCAGGACGGCTTAGCTCCTACGAGCAGTACTTC,TRBJ2-7,-,-,TRBV5-1
CATSRDSRTVYEQYF,TGTGCCACCAGCAGAGACAGCCGAACAGTCTACGAGCAGTACTTC,TRBJ2-7,many,-,TRBV15
CSAHSGRYEQYF,TGCAGTGCTCATAGCGGGAGGTACGAGCAGTACTTC,TRBJ2-7,few,TRBD2,TRBV20-1
CASSHDSTDTQYF,TGTGCCAGCAGCCACGACAGCACAGATACGCAGTATTTT,TRBJ2-3,few,-,TRBV7-9
CASSPPERNEQFF,TGTGCCAGCAGTCCCCCCGAGCGAAATGAGCAGTTCTTC,TRBJ2-1,few,-,TRBV6-1
CASSSPGGPQYF,TGTGCCAGCAGTTCCCCTGGAGGGCCCCAGTACTTC,TRBJ2-5,-,-,TRBV12-3/TRBV12-4
CASSLVPTGGFDEQFF,TGTGCCAGCAGCCTCGTACCGACAGGGGGCTTCGATGAGCAGTTCTTC,TRBJ2-1,-,TRBD1,TRBV6-1
CASGLQGSWEQYF,TGCGCCAGCGGGTTACAGGGGTCATGGGAGCAGTACTTC,TRBJ2-7,-,TRBD1,TRBV5-1
CSVEEGAGYGYTF,TGCAGCGTTGAAGAGGGGGCAGGGTATGGCTACACCTTC,TRBJ1-2,-,-,TRBV29-1
CSARTSGGAGELFF,TGCAGTGCCAGGACTAGCGGGGGGGCCGGGGAGCTGTTTTTT,TRBJ2-2,-,TRBD2,TRBV20-1
CASSTLGTSGYNEQFF,TGCGCCAGCAGCACTTTGGGGACTAGCGGGTACAATGAGCAGTTCTTC,TRBJ2-1,-,TRBD2,TRBV5-1
CSARERTLGEQYF,TGCAGTGCTAGAGAACGAACCCTCGGCGAGCAGTACTTC,TRBJ2-7,few,-,TRBV20-1
CASKKGGLTDTQYF,TGCGCCAGCAAAAAAGGAGGACTCACAGATACGCAGTATTTT,TRBJ2-3,few,-,TRBV5-1
CASSLNSGGGTDTQYF,TGCGCCAGCAGCTTAAATAGCGGAGGTGGGACAGATACGCAGTATTTT,TRBJ2-3,few,-,TRBV5-1
CSPVGGGAGSYNEQFF,TGCAGCCCCGTGGGCGGGGGGGCCGGCTCCTACAATGAGCAGTTCTTC,TRBJ2-1,few,TRBD2,TRBV20-1
CASSRTSGSIEQFF,TGTGCCAGCAGTCGGACTAGCGGGAGTATTGAGCAGTTCTTC,TRBJ2-1,-,TRBD2,TRBV6-2/TRBV6-3
CSAREGLLEAFF,TGCAGTGCTAGAGAGGGCCTTCTTGAAGCTTTCTTT,TRBJ1-1,once,-,TRBV20-1
CSASGDIYEQYF,TGCAGCGCTAGTGGAGACATCTACGAGCAGTACTTC,TRBJ2-7,many,-,TRBV29-1
CASSSLGQFF,TGTGCCAGCAGCTCACTGGGGCAGTTCTTC,TRBJ2-1,-,-,TRBV7-9
CASSPYSNQPQHF,TGCGCCAGCAGCCCGTATAGCAATCAGCCCCAGCATTTT,TRBJ1-5,many,-,TRBV5-1
CASSLWTSGASYEQYF,TGTGCCAGCAGCCTCTGGACTAGCGGGGCTTCCTACGAGCAGTACTTC,TRBJ2-7,few,TRBD2,TRBV3-1
CASSGRDRMGGYTF,TGCGCCAGCAGCGGCCGGGACAGGATGGGTGGCTACACCTTC,TRBJ1-2,few,TRBD1,TRBV5-1
CASSGLRTGGTEAFF,TGTGCCAGCAGCGGATTAAGGACAGGGGGCACTGAAGCTTTCTTT,TRBJ1-1,few,TRBD1,TRBV5-6
CATSRGTSGLFSGANVLTF,TGTGCCACCAGCAGAGGGACTAGCGGTCTTTTCTCTGGGGCCAACGTCCTGACTTTC,TRBJ2-6,-,TRBD2,TRBV15
CASSPRLAEPFSYNEQFF,TGTGCCAGCTCACCACGACTAGCGGAGCCTTTCTCCTACAATGAGCAGTTCTTC,TRBJ2-1,-,TRBD2,TRBV18
CASGLGVAGGLGSYNEQFF,TGTGCCAGCGGCTTGGGGGTAGCGGGGGGGCTGGGCTCCTACAATGAGCAGTTCTTC,TRBJ2-1,-,TRBD2,TRBV12-3/TRBV12-4
CASRTRTGSSYNEQFF,TGTGCCAGCAGAACCCGGACAGGGAGCTCCTACAATGAGCAGTTCTTC,TRBJ2-1,few,TRBD1,TRBV7-9
CASSDPRGTASTDTQYF,TGCGCCAGCAGCGACCCCAGGGGTACGGCTAGCACAGATACGCAGTATTTT,TRBJ2-3,-,-,TRBV5-1
CASSLGRNNYGYTF,TGTGCCAGCAGCTTAGGACGGAATAACTATGGCTACACCTTC,TRBJ1-2,few,-,TRBV5-5
CASSVGAGQERNTIYF,TGTGCCAGCAGCGTTGGAGCGGGCCAGGAGCGAAACACCATATATTTT,TRBJ1-3,-,-,TRBV9
CASRGLAGGRLEQFF,TGCGCCAGCAGGGGGTTAGCGGGGGGCCGGCTTGAGCAGTTCTTC,TRBJ2-1,few,TRBD2,TRBV10-2
CASSAGAALGTEAFF,TGCGCCAGCAGCGCAGGGGCGGCTTTGGGCACTGAAGCTTTCTTT,TRBJ1-1,-,-,TRBV5-1
CAISARGGTDTQYF,TGTGCCATCAGTGCCAGGGGGGGCACAGATACGCAGTATTTT,TRBJ2-3,few,-,TRBV10-3
CASRRDSTGELFF,TGCGCCAGCAGGCGGGACAGCACCGGGGAGCTGTTTTTT,TRBJ2-2,-,-,TRBV5-1